The 7 T cell receptor beta chains presented below share a single source sample, sequenced in a study of T cell repertoires in ileal Crohn's disease. The time point here: neoterminal ileum biopsy at postoperative endoscopy, about 6 months after surgery. Sequencing was performed with immunoSEQ multiplex PCR; in TCRdb, only in-frame clones are kept and a portion is missing. Counted here are roughly 13,000 clones, 65% to 85% occurring once; the ten biggest clones make up under 20%. Sequenced sample: ileal tissue. The receptors shown here come from an adult with Crohn's disease.

The chain recombines TRBV19 with TRBJ2-2; 8 bases match TRBD1. The CDR3 contains 15 residues. Trimming removed 10 bases from V and 1 base from J; junction bases left unmatched: 8. Per the germline V gene, CDR1 is LNHDA and CDR2 is SQIVND (reference sequence). The DNA of the CDR3 is TGTGCCACACTTACCGGGACAGGGAACACCGGGGAGCTGTTTTTT. Residues: CATLTGTGNTGELFF.

The chain links TRBV9 to TRBJ2-2; tentative D call: TRBD1 (5 bases). The germline V gene encodes CDR1 SGDLS and CDR2 YYNGEE. V was clipped by 7 bases and J by 0 bases, with 10 bases between them. The CDR3 sequence is 14 residues long. CDR3 sequence: CASGGAANTGELFF. CDR3 coding DNA: TGTGCCAGCGGTGGGGCAGCGAACACCGGGGAGCTGTTTTTT.

The rearrangement joins TRBV5-3 to TRBJ1-5; tentative D call: TRBD1 (6 bases). TRBV5-3 is designated an ORF whose function remains uncertain. V lost 4 bases to trimming and J lost 10 bases, with 21 bases between them. The length of the CDR3 is 15 residues. CDR3 region: CARSRSGDTTTPQHF. Here the CDR3 DNA reads TGTGCCAGAAGCCGGTCAGGGGACACCACGACACCCCAGCATTTT.

V is TRBV5-5 and J is TRBJ2-7, with TRBD1 identical over 10 bases. With 1 base clipped from V and 6 bases from J, the junction kept 4 bases outside the gene matches. The CDR3 loop spans 14 amino acids. Per germline, CDR1 SGHKS and CDR2 YYEKEE (reference sequence). CDR3 coding DNA: TGTGCCAGCAGCTTGAGACAGGGGGCTCTCGAGCAGTACTTC. It specifies CASSLRQGALEQYF.

This clone was seen just once. This chain uses TRBV2 with TRBJ1-1, with D tentatively TRBD1 (5 bases). This CDR3 is built from 17 residues. Germline assignment: CDR1 SNHLY and CDR2 FYNNEI. Trimming stripped 4 bases from V and 0 bases from J, with 18 bases between. The CDR3 reads CASSGGRRTSLNTEAFF. In DNA, the CDR3 is TGTGCCAGCAGTGGGGGCAGACGAACCTCCCTGAACACTGAAGCTTTCTTT.

V and J are TRBV6-1 and TRBJ2-2; D unclear. From germline, CDR1 is MNHNS and CDR2 SASEGT. This CDR3 is 12 amino acids long. V lost 5 bases and J lost 7, with 8 bases in between. The CDR3 loop is CASSTEHGELFF. The DNA for the CDR3 is TGTGCCAGCAGTACTGAGCACGGGGAGCTGTTTTTT.

This chain links TRBV28 with TRBJ1-6, with D unresolved. V shed 5 bases and J shed 7 bases, with 12 bases lying between them. The germline CDR1 and CDR2 sequences are MDHEN and SYDVKM. The CDR3 is made up of 14 amino acids. The CDR3 sequence: CASSPGGENSPLHF. Here the CDR3 DNA reads TGTGCCAGCAGTCCCGGCGGGGAAAATTCACCCCTCCACTTT.